This paragraph reports one T cell receptor (beta chain). Its cognate antigen is unknown. The CDR3 runs to 16 residues. Time point in this sample: week 5, during vaccination. Every single dose of the vaccine, 300 ug of mutant IDH1 20-mer peptide, came with topical imiquimod. The record originates from a study of a mutant IDH1 vaccine in newly diagnosed glioma. Study overall: The treated population exhibited a male proportion of roughly 60%, a female proportion of about 40%, and a mean age of around 40 years. The study's findings and limits: It seemed that pseudoprogression was not linked to changes in the top peripheral T cell clonotypes.

Assay used: immunoSEQ multiplex PCR; TCRdb lists only in-frame clones, some missing. The sample yields about 42,000 clones, roughly 88% seen once. This TCR was sampled from a middle-aged man with glioma. V is TRBV21-1 and J is TRBJ2-7. TRBV21-1 is classified as a pseudogene. The sequencing used PBMCs, collected from a glioma patient whose treatment included an IDH1 peptide vaccine. CDR3 region: CASSKVTRRRSYEQYF. The CDR3, as DNA: TGTGCCAGCAGCAAAGTAACCAGACGTCGCTCCTACGAGCAGTACTTC.